The clone carrying this T cell receptor beta chain appeared many times. No antigen is known for it. Samples came from axillary lymph nodes draining the breast cancer. This sample was included in a study of breast tumors, draining lymph nodes, adjacent tissues. Study-wide results and caveats: Tumor T cell lymph node origin was a supported hypothesis, not proven. Compared with basal-like, luminal-like tumors shared significantly more repertoire with nontumor tissue.

MiXCR, run by TCRdb on the multiplex PCR reads, gives a single entry per CDR3 protein. This sample has about 230,000 distinct CDR3 sequences, with about 32% found just once. V was pared by 0 bases and J by 1 base, with 10 bases of the junction left unmatched. CDR1 is LGHDT and CDR2 is YNNKEL in the germline V gene (reference sequence). CDR3 length: 19 residues. This TCR was recovered from a female donor with breast cancer. Some clones in this sample may be carry-over from other donors' samples. The chain combines TRBV3-1 with TRBJ2-2; TRBD2 matches 8 bases. The sample consisted of axillary lymph node tissue. The CDR3 spells CASSQEGARLAKNTGELFF. The CDR3 DNA sequence: TGTGCCAGCAGCCAAGAAGGGGCCCGACTAGCGAAGAACACCGGGGAGCTGTTTTTT.